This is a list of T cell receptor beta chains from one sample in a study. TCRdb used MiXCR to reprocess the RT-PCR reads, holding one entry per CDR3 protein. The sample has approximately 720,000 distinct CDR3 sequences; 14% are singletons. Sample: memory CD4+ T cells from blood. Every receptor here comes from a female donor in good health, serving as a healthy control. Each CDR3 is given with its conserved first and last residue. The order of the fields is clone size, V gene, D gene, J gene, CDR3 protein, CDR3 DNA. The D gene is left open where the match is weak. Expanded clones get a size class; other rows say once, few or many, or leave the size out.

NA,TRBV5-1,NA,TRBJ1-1,CASSLGPAVAEAFF,TGCGCCAGCAGCTTGGGTCCGGCTGTCGCTGAAGCTTTCTTT
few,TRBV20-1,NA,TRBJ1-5,CSAKQTGQRPNQPQHF,TGCAGTGCTAAACAGACAGGCCAGCGTCCCAATCAGCCCCAGCATTTT
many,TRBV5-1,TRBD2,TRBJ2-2,CASSTLAGGNTGELFF,TGTGCCAGCAGTACCCTAGCGGGAGGTAACACCGGGGAGCTGTTTTTT
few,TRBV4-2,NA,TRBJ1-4,CASSQNPGEKLFF,TGTGCCAGCAGCCAAAACCCCGGGGAAAAACTGTTTTTT
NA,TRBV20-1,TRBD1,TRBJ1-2,CSARGRQGEIYGYTF,TGCAGTGCTAGAGGACGACAGGGGGAGATCTATGGCTACACCTTC
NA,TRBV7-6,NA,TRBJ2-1,CASSLGNRVGEQFF,TGTGCCAGCAGCTTAGGTAACAGGGTGGGTGAGCAGTTCTTC
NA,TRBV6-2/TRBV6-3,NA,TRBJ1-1,CASTSVNTEAFF,TGTGCTAGCACGTCAGTGAACACTGAAGCTTTCTTT
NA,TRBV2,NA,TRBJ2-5,CASTRQETQYF,TGTGCCAGCACCCGGCAAGAGACCCAGTACTTC
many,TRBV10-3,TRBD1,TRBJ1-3,CAMGQGFSGNTIYF,TGTGCCATGGGACAGGGGTTCTCTGGAAACACCATATATTTT
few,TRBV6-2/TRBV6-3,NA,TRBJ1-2,CASSQAPIDSYGYTF,TGTGCCAGCAGTCAGGCACCCATTGACAGCTATGGCTACACCTTC
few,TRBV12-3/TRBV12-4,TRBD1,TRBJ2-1,CASGLRGRNEQFF,TGTGCCAGCGGCCTCAGGGGGCGAAATGAGCAGTTCTTC
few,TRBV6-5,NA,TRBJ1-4,CASSSLSPGDNEKLFF,TGTGCCAGCAGTTCTCTGTCGCCGGGGGATAATGAAAAACTGTTTTTT
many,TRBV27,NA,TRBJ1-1,CASRDPRGGAAFF,TGTGCCAGCAGAGACCCCCGAGGCGGTGCAGCTTTCTTT
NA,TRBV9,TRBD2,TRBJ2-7,CASSVASGGAYEQYF,TGTGCCAGCAGCGTAGCTAGCGGGGGGGCCTACGAGCAGTACTTC
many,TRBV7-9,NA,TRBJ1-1,CASSVQRGGTEAFF,TGTGCCAGCAGCGTCCAACGGGGAGGGACTGAAGCTTTCTTT
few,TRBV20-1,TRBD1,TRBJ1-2,CSARVRQGFNYGYTF,TGCAGTGCTAGAGTTCGACAGGGTTTTAACTATGGCTACACCTTC
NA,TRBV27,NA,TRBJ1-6,CASSLTGLPLHF,TGTGCCAGCAGTTTGACAGGCTTGCCCCTCCACTTT
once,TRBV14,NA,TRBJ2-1,CASSQDPSINEQFF,TGTGCCAGCAGCCAAGATCCCTCGATCAATGAGCAGTTCTTC
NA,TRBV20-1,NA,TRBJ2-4,CSAIISGLAKNIQYF,TGCAGTGCTATTATATCTGGACTAGCCAAAAACATTCAGTACTTC
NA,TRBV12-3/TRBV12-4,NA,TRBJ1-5,CASGSRNEGNQPQHF,TGTGCCAGCGGGTCACGCAACGAGGGCAATCAGCCCCAGCATTTT
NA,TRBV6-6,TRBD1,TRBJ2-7,CASSQSGTGGYEQYF,TGTGCCAGCAGTCAATCCGGGACAGGGGGCTACGAGCAGTACTTC
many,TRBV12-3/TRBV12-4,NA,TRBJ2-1,CASGQRGSVYNEQFF,TGTGCCAGCGGACAACGGGGTAGTGTCTACAATGAGCAGTTCTTC
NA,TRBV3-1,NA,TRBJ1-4,CASSQGFRGQATNEKLFF,TGTGCCAGCAGCCAAGGATTTCGGGGGCAGGCGACTAATGAAAAACTGTTTTTT
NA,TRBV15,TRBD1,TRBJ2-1,CATSRDPGRGRLSYNEQFF,TGTGCCACCAGCAGAGATCCGGGCAGGGGGCGTTTATCCTACAATGAGCAGTTCTTC
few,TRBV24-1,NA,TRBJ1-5,CATSDSGGGYQPQHF,TGTGCCACCAGTGACTCCGGCGGGGGTTATCAGCCCCAGCATTTT
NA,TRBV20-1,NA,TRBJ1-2,CSARDGRRVHYGYTF,TGCAGTGCTAGAGATGGACGAAGGGTGCACTATGGCTACACCTTC
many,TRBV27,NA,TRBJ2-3,CASSFSRGTDTQYF,TGTGCCAGCAGTTTTTCTCGGGGCACAGATACGCAGTATTTT
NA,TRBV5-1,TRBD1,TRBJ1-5,CASSIQGDSNQPQHF,TGCGCCAGCAGCATACAGGGGGACAGCAATCAGCCCCAGCATTTT
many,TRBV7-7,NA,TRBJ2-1,CASSLDLATSYNEQFF,TGTGCCAGCAGCTTAGATCTAGCTACCTCCTACAATGAGCAGTTCTTC
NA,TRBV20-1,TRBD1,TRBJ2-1,CSAIFGTGTNEQFF,TGCAGTGCTATTTTCGGGACAGGGACCAATGAGCAGTTCTTC
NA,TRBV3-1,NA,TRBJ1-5,CASSRPDSWSLDNQPQHF,TGTGCCAGCAGCCGGCCGGACAGTTGGTCGTTGGACAATCAGCCCCAGCATTTT
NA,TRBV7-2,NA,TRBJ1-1,CASSYSRGALNTEAFF,TGTGCCAGCAGCTACAGTAGAGGGGCGCTCAACACTGAAGCTTTCTTT
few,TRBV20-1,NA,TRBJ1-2,CSAAGSGGYTF,TGCAGTGCAGCCGGGAGCGGTGGCTACACCTTC
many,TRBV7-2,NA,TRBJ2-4,CASSLVGGTAKNIQYF,TGTGCCAGCAGCTTAGTGGGGGGCACAGCCAAAAACATTCAGTACTTC
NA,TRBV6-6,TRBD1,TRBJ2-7,CASSDSGTGGHEQYF,TGTGCCAGCAGTGATTCCGGGACAGGGGGCCACGAGCAGTACTTC
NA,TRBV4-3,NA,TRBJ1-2,CASSRQGRGGYTF,TGCGCCAGCAGCCGGCAGGGAAGGGGCGGCTACACCTTC
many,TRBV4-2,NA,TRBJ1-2,CASSQDLGNNYGYTF,TGTGCCAGCAGCCAAGATCTGGGAAACAACTATGGCTACACCTTC